This T cell receptor beta chain was captured in a study of cytomegalovirus exposure and HLA in healthy donors (TCRdb year 2017). At the level of the whole study: An earlier analysis of roughly 630 of the donors reported about 250 Gb of sequence data and around 120 million unique TCR beta sequences from about 179 million T cells. About 280 gigabases of sequencing data and 70 million to 95 million unique TCR sequences made up an early release that covered approximately 620 HLA-typed donors. The genetic ancestry cluster associated with self-reported Caucasian donors included over 65% of the roughly 400 genotyped donors. The study aimed to test whether signatures of past pathogen exposure could be identified by cataloging public T cell receptors. The study profiled the T cell repertoires of more than 500 subjects by immunosequencing and related them to cytomegalovirus serostatus. A separate validation cohort of roughly 110 different subjects was used in addition to the approximately 700-subject first cohort. High-throughput TCR immunosequencing, statistical association of individual TCRs with disease status, and machine learning were combined to predict cytomegalovirus infection status. A later analysis re-analyzed previously published TCR beta repertoires from 666 donors and added high-resolution HLA genotyping to study TCR occurrence patterns. Rather than drawing on any new phenotypic data, the later analysis identified candidate immune exposures from TCR beta sequences and the way those sequences occurred across donors. An earlier analysis of approximately 640 of the donors applied high-throughput TCR beta sequencing to assess whether each TCR beta V gene segment acted as functional or pseudogenic. Donor age, sex, ethnicity and CMV serostatus were collected together with the repertoire data. A later genetic analysis took genome-wide SNP genotypes for about 65% of the roughly 670 donors and used that subset as a discovery cohort. Every discovery cohort repertoire had been produced on one sequencing platform. Both class I and class II loci were covered by HLA typing, at four-digit resolution. Typing coverage differed by locus: A, B, C, DRB1 and DQB1 were typed in roughly 629-640 donors, DQA1 in approximately 520, DPA1 in 600 to 610, and DPB1 in 450 to 490. A handful of DR-DQ haplotypes were handled as single units for association and clustering because linkage in the cohort was strong. Among 300 to 500 genotyped donors of the cohort, an average of roughly 230,000 unique TCR beta nucleotide sequences was sequenced per donor, of which 15% to 20% were non-productive.

The CDR3, from cysteine to phenylalanine, totals 15 residues. Kept here is only the CDR3 DNA, which spans 45 bases and is read in frame from base 1. CDR1 and CDR2, per the germline V gene, are SGHRS and YFSETQ. Library preparation employed the immunoSEQ multiplex PCR assay. For the multiplex PCR, a mixture combining 60 forward primers for TCR Vbeta segments and 13 reverse primers for TCR Jbeta segments was used. The CDR3 region of rearranged TCR beta genes was amplified from genomic DNA by a multiplex PCR assay. On the Illumina HiSeq System, the amplified TCR beta libraries were sequenced as 87-base-pair reads. On the authors' methods: A later analysis counted some 80 million unique TCR beta chains across the 600 to 850 repertoires, and approximately 11 million of these chains were shared by at least two donors. Raw reads were error-corrected and collapsed into unique sequences with a nearest-neighbor algorithm that merged closely related sequences to remove PCR and sequencing errors. CDR3 sequences were aligned to IMGT reference sequences to assign V, D and J gene segments. For a sequence to be retained, at least a six-nucleotide match to both a V gene segment and a J gene segment was required. Rearrangements were called productive when the CDR3 lacked stop codons and stayed in frame with V and J; all others were non-productive. CDR3 was defined according to IMGT convention as the region running from the second conserved V-encoded cysteine to the conserved J-encoded phenylalanine. Sequences without an unambiguous match to a single V gene segment were excluded from the earlier analysis of 587 of the donors. An earlier analysis of over 450 of the donors classified V segments as functional when productive rearrangements were above 56.7% and as segregating when the standard deviation between donors was above 5%. A statistical classification framework was built for diagnosing cytomegalovirus status from the catalog of TCR beta chain sequences. In a later analysis, V and J genes were assigned by comparing TCR nucleotide sequences against IMGT/GENE-DB human TR gene sequences. A later analysis assigned CDR3 sequences and most-parsimonious VDJ recombination scenarios with the TCRdist pipeline. In a later analysis, each TCR beta chain was defined by its CDR3 amino acid sequence together with its V-gene family, and reads lacking a unique V-gene family were excluded. As a way to deal with suspected cross-contamination and a sequencing artifact, a later analysis dropped over 550 nucleotide sequences that were highly shared and had low generation probability. In a later analysis, a clonal expansion index was calculated for each public chain from normalized within-repertoire ranks of inferred template counts. Generation probabilities in a later analysis came from a VDJ recombination model fitted to out-of-frame rearrangements, and those results were checked against IGoR. Hypergeometric tests were used in a later analysis to score TCR-TCR, TCR-HLA and TCR-CMV co-occurrence, with a repertoire-size bias correction applied to the TCR pairs. In a later analysis, false discovery rates were estimated by permuting HLA or CMV assignments 20 times. In a later analysis, co-occurring TCRs were grouped with DBSCAN, and TCRdist sequence similarity was added when clustering was performed within HLA-allele-positive subsets. Repertoires with fewer than 30,000 or more than 120,000 public chains, plus five repertoires with anomalous nucleotide sharing, were excluded from co-occurrence clustering. This immuneACCESS table, as held by TCRdb, lists in-frame sequences with V and J called but not all clones. Of the missing ones, under half trace to an unresolved V gene in checked studies; the others have no known cause. For V, J and clone size, that table is used; D and trimming come from the DNA. For this sample there are approximately 150,000 clones; about 70% appear just once. The ten largest clones represent around 2% of the sample.

What the work shows at the level of the full study, not this receptor alone: Most CMV-associated TCR beta chains appeared to be HLA-restricted in a later analysis, and the HLA associations seemed to be driven largely by CMV exposure. While some public TCRs were present in many individuals, most TCR sequences turned up only very rarely across donors. Roughly 17 rarely observed V segments, including chromosome 9 orphons, were excluded from the earlier analysis of several hundred of the donors because counts were too low. In a later analysis, about 17,000 TCR beta sequences were associated with specific HLA alleles at a false discovery rate of 0.05. The cohort was sequenced for TCR beta chains only, and without alpha or paired-chain data the features that could be detected were limited. Roughly uniform sequencing depth across donors was assumed in presence/absence analyses, although this assumption may not hold. The study listed 164 TCR beta chains as associated with cytomegalovirus. A further reported finding was that TCR beta sequences accurately predicted the HLA-A and HLA-B alleles for most subjects in the first cohort. In a later analysis, the rate of TCR association differed among HLA loci, with DRB1 alleles having the most associated TCRs and HLA-C alleles having the fewest. Because HLA typing was missing for some donors at each locus, association tests included only the typed subset. CMV serostatus was the only immune exposure information available for the cohort. A few of the identified cytomegalovirus-associated TCR beta chains were confirmed in vitro to be specific for cytomegalovirus antigens. A later genetic analysis associated a missense DCLRE1C variant with V-gene and J-gene trimming of TCR beta chains, and an independent cohort replicated the association. Some IMGT-functional V segments, including TRBV6-2 and TRBV6-3, could not be told apart with the 87-base-pair reads, so those segments were excluded. Strong co-occurrence of HLA alleles, especially DR and DQ, made assigning TCR associations to individual alleles difficult. Several of the top co-occurrence clusters appeared to be linked to parvovirus B19, influenza, CMV and Epstein-Barr virus, according to a later analysis. The sequencing pipeline was judged likely to have produced a cluster of highly shared sequence variants as a technical artifact. Compared with equally common non-associated chains, HLA-associated TCR beta chains in a later analysis were more clonally expanded and had lower generation probabilities. The classifier was reported to diagnose cytomegalovirus status with high specificity and sensitivity in both the original cohort and the validation cohort. In an earlier analysis of more than 450 of the donors, most TCR beta V segments were observed in productive rearrangements about 90% or about 30% of the time, broadly matching IMGT annotations. The authors suggested that the approach could potentially be generalized to other disease states and immunological phenotypes. Correlated functional status among segregating V segments might be attributable to linkage disequilibrium, but an unknown experimental factor could not be ruled out. Compared with the approximately 670-donor mean, donors in an Asian-associated ancestry cluster had fewer N-insertions in productive TCRs, according to a later genetic analysis.

The cohort was made up of about 670 healthy bone marrow donors. At the time of sampling, all cohort members were nominally healthy, though unrecorded immune exposures were likely present. The donor was CMV seronegative and was included in the group of under 450 seronegative cohort members. Each donor provided a peripheral blood sample, and peripheral blood mononuclear cells were used for TCR beta sequencing. Genomic DNA extraction from the blood cell samples was performed with the Qiagen DNeasy Blood Extraction Kit. On this clone: It lacks a known antigen. Within one base of it there is no much larger clone, and no base qualities were kept.

This receptor was identified in a woman in her forties in good health and CMV-seronegative. Sequenced: PBMCs. Recombination linked TRBV5-1 to TRBJ2-5; the D gene lacks a confident call. The J call is in doubt because the DNA end fits TRBJ2-7 better. The nucleotide sequence is TGCGCCAGCAGCCCCGCTCCCCAAAGCCCCTACGAGCAGTACTTC. It translates as CASSPAPQSPYEQYF.